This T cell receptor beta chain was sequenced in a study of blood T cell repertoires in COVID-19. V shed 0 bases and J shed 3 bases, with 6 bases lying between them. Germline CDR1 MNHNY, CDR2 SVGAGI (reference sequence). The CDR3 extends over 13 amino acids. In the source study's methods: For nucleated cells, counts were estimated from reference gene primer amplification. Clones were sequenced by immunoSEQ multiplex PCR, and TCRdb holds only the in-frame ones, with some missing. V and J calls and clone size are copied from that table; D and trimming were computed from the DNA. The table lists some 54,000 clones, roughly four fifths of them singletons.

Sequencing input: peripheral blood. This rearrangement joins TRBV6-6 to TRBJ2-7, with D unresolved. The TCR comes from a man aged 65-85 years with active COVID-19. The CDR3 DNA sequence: TGTGCCAGCAGTTACTCGAGCCACTACGAGCAGTACTTC. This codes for CASSYSSHYEQYF.